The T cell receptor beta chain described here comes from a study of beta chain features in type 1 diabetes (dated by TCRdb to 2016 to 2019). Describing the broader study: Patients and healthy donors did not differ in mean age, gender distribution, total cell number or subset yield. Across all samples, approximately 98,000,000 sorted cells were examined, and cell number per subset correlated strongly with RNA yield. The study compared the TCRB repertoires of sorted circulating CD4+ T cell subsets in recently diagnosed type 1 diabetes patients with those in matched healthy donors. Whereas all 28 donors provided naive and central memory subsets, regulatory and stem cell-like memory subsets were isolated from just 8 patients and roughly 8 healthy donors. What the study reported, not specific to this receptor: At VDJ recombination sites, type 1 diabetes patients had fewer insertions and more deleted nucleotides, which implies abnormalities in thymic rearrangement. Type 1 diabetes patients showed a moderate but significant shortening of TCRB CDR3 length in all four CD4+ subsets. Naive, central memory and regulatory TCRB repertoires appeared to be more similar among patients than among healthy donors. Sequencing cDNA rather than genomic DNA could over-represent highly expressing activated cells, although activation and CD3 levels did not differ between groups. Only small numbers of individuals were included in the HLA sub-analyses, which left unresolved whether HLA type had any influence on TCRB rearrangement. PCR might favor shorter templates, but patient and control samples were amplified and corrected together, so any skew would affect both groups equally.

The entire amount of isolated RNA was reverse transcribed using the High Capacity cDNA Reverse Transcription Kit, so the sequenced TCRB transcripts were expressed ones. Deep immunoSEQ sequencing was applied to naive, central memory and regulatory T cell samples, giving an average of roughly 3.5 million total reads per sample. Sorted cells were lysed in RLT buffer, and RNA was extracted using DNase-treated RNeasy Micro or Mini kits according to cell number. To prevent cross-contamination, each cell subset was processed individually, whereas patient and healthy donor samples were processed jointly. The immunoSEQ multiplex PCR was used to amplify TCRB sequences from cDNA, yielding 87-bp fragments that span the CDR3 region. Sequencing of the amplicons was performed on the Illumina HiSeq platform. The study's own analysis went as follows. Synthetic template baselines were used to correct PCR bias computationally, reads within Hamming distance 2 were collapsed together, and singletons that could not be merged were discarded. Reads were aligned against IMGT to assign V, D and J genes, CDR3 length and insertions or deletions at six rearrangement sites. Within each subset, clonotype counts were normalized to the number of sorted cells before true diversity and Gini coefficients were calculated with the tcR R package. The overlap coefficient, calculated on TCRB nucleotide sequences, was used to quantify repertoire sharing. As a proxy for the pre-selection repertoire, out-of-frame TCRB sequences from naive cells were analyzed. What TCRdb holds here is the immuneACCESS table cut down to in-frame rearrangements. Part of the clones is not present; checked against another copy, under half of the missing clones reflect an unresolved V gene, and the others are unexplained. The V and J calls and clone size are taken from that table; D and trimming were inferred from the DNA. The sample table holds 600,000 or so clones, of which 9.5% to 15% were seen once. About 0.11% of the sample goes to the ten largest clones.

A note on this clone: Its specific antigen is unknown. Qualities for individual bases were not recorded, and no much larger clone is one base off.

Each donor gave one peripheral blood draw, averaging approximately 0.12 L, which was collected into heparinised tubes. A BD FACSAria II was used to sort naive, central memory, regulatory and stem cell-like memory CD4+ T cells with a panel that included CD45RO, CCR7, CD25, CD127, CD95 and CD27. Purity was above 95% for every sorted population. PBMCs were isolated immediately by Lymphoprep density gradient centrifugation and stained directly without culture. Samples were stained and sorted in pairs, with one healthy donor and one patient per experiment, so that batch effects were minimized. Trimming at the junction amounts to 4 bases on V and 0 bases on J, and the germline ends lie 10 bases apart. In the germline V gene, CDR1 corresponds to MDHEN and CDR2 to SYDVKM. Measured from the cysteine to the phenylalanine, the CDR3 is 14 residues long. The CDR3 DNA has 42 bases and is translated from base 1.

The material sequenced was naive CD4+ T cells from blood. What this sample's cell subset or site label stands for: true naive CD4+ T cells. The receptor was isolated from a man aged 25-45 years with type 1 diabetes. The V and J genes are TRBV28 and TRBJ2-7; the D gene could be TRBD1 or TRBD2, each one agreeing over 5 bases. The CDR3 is CASSSAGSSYEQYF. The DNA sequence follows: TGTGCCAGCAGTTCGGCAGGGAGCTCCTACGAGCAGTACTTC.